The sequence of this T cell receptor beta chain was determined in a study of regulatory T cells in long-lasting Graves disease. Study details: Antithyroid drug exposure in newly diagnosed Graves' patients had lasted under 3 months. Regarding the study as a whole: Accuracy may have been reduced by the small sample size.

This clonotype has ten or more counts. Antigen: not known. TCR beta libraries were built with iRepertoire HTBI primers and Arm-PCR of CDR3 regions. TCRdb passed the multiplex PCR reads through MiXCR, listing each CDR3 protein once. The table has over 350,000 distinct CDR3 sequences, 15% seen once. Time point described: newly diagnosed GD, antithyroid drugs for less than 3 months. From PBMCs, RNA was extracted and then used to make the TCR library. CDR3 length: 12 residues. From germline, CDR1 is KGHSH and CDR2 LQKENI. The trim removed 5 bases at V and 12 bases at J, leaving 8 bases unmatched. These same records also appear under a second study, on T cells in Graves' hyperthyroidism and ophthalmopathy. That report adds: Researchers ran a first-round RT-PCR on the TCR CDR3 using the HTBI primer set.

The material sequenced was peripheral blood mononuclear cells (PBMCs), taken at new diagnosis, from a patient treated with antithyroid drugs. The TCR was taken from a woman aged 40 to 50 with Graves disease. The V gene is TRBV18, the J gene TRBJ1-1; TRBD1 aligns across 8 bases. CDR3 sequence: CASSTNRGESFF. The CDR3 DNA sequence: TGTGCCAGCTCAACGAACAGGGGGGAATCTTTCTTT. Full variable domain (outside the CDR3, taken from reference TRBV18 and TRBJ1-1): NAGVMQNPRHLVRRRGQEARLRCSPMKGHSHVYWYRQLPEEGLKFMVYLQKENIIDESGMPKERFSAEFPKEGPSILRIQQVVRGDSAAYFCASSTNRGESFFGQGTRLTVV.